A single T cell receptor (beta chain) is shown here with its context. This clonotype was seen more than once but under ten times. Its antigen specificity is not known. No qualities accompany the bases; no much larger clone lies one base away. The study was a case-control design nested within a healthcare worker cohort in London, UK, with weekly nasopharyngeal swab PCR tests and blood sampling. Healthcare workers were recruited between 23 and 31 March 2020, during the week of the UK lockdown, and were followed weekly for up to roughly 16 weeks. Library preparation used 5' RACE. The sample was run on a NextSeq 500. To correct for sequencing error and PCR bias, the TCR library protocol tagged individual cDNA molecules with unique molecular identifiers. Both TCR alpha and beta chains were sequenced, and tight co-correlation was observed between alpha and beta sequence abundances in each sample. The authors' pipeline ran thus. Decombinator V4 was used to annotate TCR sequences for V gene, J gene and CDR3. Expanded TCRs were defined as changing significantly between any two time points under a Poisson model with p below 0.0001. TCR abundances were normalised to the total number of TCRs sequenced in each sample and reported as counts per million. MAIT TCRs were defined by TRAV1-2 paired with TRAJ12, TRAJ20 or TRAJ33, and iNKT TCRs by TRAV10 paired with TRAJ18. A search of VDJdb, accessed on 1 November 2021, was run for TCRs annotated to CMV, EBV and SARS-CoV-2, with TCRs annotated for multiple antigens excluded. TCRdb cleaned the public reads at Q25 with fastp, built clones with MiXCR and kept in-frame beta chains. For every CDR3 protein sequence, its rows merge into one entry that carries the most common genes and DNA. The V and J calls come from TCRdb's annotation, not from the publication. Within this sample are 55,000 to 70,000 distinct CDR3 sequences, with 12% of them counted one time only. The ten largest clones take up roughly 1.1% of the sample.

The CDR3 measures 17 amino acids from cysteine to phenylalanine. Only the CDR3 part of the read is kept: 51 bases, read in frame from the first base. V is cut back by 3 bases and J by 2 bases, with 3 bases in the junction unmatched. The germline V gene encodes CDR1 KGHSH and CDR2 LQKENI. The record originates from a study of early T cells in non-severe SARS-CoV-2 infection (dated by TCRdb to about 2021). For context, the study as a whole: TCR sequencing used bulk RNA from unsorted whole blood, so alpha and beta chains could not be paired. Study-level results and caveats: VDJdb matching was skewed toward anti-spike CD8 responses and likely underestimated virus-specific expansions, missing private and CD4 specificities.

This specimen consisted of whole blood, obtained at baseline. The receptor chain draws on TRBV18 and TRBJ2-2, and TRBD2 matches 13 of the central bases. The TCR sequence derives from an adult who was a healthcare worker with PCR-confirmed SARS-CoV-2 infection or an uninfected control (not recorded which). The donor label of this sample is uncertain. The CDR3 protein sequence reads: CASSPGLAGANTGELFF. The nucleotides read TGTGCCAGCTCACCTGGACTAGCGGGGGCTAACACCGGGGAGCTGTTTTTT.